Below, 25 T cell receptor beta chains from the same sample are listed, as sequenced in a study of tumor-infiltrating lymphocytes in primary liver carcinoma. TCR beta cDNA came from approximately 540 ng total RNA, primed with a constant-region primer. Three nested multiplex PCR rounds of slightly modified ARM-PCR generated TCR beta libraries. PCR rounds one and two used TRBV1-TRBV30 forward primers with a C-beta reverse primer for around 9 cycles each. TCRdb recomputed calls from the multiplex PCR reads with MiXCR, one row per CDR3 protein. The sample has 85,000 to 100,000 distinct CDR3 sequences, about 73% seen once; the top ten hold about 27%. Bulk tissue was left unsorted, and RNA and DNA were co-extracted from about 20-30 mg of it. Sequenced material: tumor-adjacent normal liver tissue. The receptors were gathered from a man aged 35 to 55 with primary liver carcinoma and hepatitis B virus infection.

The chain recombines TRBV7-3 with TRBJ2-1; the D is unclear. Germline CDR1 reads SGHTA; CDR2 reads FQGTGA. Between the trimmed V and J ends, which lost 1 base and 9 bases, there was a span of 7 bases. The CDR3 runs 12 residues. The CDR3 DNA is TGTGCCAGCAGCTTAAGGTGGGGTGAGCAGTTCTTC. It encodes CASSLRWGEQFF.

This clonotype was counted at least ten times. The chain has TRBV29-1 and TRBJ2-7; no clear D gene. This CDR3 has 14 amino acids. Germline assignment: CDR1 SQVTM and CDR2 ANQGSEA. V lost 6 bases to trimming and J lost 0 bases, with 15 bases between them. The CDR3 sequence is CSVAPSANSYEQYF. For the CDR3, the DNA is TGCAGCGTGGCCCCTAGTGCTAACTCCTACGAGCAGTACTTC.

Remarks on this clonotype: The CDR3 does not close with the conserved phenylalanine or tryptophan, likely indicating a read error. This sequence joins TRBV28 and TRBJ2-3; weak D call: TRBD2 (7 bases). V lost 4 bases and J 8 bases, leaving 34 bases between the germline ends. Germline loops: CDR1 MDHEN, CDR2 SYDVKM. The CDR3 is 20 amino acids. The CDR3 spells CASSSRDINKGLTGGLTQYL. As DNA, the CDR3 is TGTGCCAGCAGTTCCAGGGACATCAATAAGGGATTAACGGGAGGTCTTACGCAGTATTTG.

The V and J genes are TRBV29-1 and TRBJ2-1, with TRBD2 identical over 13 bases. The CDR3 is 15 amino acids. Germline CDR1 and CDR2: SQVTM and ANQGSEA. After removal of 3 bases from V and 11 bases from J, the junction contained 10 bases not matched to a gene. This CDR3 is CSVDVTSGRAGKQFF. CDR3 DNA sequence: TGCAGCGTTGATGTAACTAGCGGGAGGGCGGGTAAGCAGTTCTTC.

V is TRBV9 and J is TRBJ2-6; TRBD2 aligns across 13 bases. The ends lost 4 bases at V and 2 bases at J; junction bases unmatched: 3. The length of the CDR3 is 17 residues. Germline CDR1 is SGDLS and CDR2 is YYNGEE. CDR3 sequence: CASSPLAGGPGANVLTF. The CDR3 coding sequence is TGTGCCAGCAGCCCACTAGCGGGAGGGCCTGGGGCCAACGTCCTGACTTTC. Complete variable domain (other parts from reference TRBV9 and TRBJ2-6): DSGVTQTPKHLITATGQRVTLRCSPRSGDLSVYWYQQSLDQGLQFLIQYYNGEERAKGNILERFSAQQFPDLHSELNLSSLELGDSALYFCASSPLAGGPGANVLTFGAGSRLTVL.

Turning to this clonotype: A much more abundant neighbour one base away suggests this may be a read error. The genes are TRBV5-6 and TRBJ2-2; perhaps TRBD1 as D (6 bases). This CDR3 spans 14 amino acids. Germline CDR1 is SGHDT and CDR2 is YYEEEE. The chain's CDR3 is CASSLFRDTGELLF. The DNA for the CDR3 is TGTGCCAGCAGCTTATTCCGGGACACCGGGGAGCTGTTATTT. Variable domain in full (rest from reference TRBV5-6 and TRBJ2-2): DAGVTQSPTHLIKTRGQQVTLRCSPKSGHDTVSWYQQALGQGPQFIFQYYEEEERQRGNFPDRFSGHQFPNYSSELNVNALLLGDSALYLCASSLFRDTGELLFGEGSRLTVL.

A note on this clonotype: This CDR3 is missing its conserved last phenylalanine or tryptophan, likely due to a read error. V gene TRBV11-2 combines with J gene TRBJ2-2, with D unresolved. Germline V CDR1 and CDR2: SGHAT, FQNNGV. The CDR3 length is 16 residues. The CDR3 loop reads CACSSSGIANTGELFI. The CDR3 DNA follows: TGTGCCTGCAGCTCGAGTGGCATAGCGAACACCGGGGAGCTGTTTATT.

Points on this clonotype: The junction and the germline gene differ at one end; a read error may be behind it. CDR3 amino acids: CTSSQGTANQPQHF. DNA of the CDR3: TGCACCAGCAGCCAGGGGACCGCCAATCAGCCCCAGCATTTT. The V call is TRBV4-1, the J call TRBJ1-5; D might be TRBD1 (6 bases). Per the germline V gene, CDR1 is MGHRA and CDR2 is YSYEKL. The CDR3 runs 14 residues.

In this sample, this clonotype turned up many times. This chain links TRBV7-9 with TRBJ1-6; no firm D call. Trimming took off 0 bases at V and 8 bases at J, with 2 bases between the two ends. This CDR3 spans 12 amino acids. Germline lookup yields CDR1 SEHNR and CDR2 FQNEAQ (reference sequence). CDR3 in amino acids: CASSLAHSPLHF. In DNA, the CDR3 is TGTGCCAGCAGCTTAGCCCATTCACCCCTCCACTTT.

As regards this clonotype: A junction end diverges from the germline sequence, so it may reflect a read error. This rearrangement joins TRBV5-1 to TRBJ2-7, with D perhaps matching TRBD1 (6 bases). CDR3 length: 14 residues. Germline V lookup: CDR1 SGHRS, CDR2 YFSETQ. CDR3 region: CASSTGTPLYKQYF. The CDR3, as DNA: TGCGCCAGCAGCACCGGGACACCTTTATACAAGCAGTATTTC.

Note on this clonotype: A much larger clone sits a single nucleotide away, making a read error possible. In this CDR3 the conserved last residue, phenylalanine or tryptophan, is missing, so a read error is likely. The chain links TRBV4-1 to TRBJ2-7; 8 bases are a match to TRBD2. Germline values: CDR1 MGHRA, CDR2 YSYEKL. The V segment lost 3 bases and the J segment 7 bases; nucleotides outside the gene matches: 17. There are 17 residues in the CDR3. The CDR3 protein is CASSHLNPLNLAGEQYI. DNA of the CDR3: TGCGCCAGCAGCCACCTAAATCCCCTAAACCTAGCGGGTGAGCAGTACATC.

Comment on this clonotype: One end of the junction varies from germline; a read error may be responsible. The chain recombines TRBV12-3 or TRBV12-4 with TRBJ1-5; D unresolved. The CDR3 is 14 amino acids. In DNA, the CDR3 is TGTTCCAGCAGTGCAGCAGTTAGCAATCAGCCCCAGCATTTT. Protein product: CSSSAAVSNQPQHF.

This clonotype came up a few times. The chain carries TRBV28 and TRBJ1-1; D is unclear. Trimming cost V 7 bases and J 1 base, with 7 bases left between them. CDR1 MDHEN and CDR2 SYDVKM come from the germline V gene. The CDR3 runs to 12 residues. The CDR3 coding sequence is TGTGCCAGCACTAACGGGAACACTGAAGCTTTCTTT. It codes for CASTNGNTEAFF.

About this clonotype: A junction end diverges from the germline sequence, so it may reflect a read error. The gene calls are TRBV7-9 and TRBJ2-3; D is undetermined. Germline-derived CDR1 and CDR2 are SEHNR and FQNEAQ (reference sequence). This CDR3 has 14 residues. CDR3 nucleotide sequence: TGTGCCAGCAGCTTAAGTCAATACACAGATACGCGGTATTTT. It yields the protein CASSLSQYTDTRYF.

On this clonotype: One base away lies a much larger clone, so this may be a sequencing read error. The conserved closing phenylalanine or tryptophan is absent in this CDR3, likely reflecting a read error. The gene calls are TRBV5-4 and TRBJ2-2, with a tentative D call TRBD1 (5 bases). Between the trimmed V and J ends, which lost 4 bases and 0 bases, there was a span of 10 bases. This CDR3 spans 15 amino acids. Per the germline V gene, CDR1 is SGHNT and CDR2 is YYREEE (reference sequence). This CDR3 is CASSKKTANTGELFL. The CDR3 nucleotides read TGTGCCAGCAGCAAGAAGACAGCGAACACCGGGGAGCTGTTTCTT.

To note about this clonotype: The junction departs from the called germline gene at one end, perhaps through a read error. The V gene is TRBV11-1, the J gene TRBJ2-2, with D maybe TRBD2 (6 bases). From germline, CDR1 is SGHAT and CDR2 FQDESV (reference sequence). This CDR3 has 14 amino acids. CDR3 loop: CTSCLWRETGELFF. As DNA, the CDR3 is TGTACCAGCTGCTTGTGGCGGGAAACCGGGGAGCTGTTTTTT. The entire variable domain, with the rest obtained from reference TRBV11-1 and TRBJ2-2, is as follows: EAEVAQSPRYKITEKSQAVAFWCDPISGHATLYWYRQILGQGPELLVQFQDESVVDDSQLPKDRFSAERLKGVDSTLKIQPAELGDSAMYLCTSCLWRETGELFFGEGSRLTVL.

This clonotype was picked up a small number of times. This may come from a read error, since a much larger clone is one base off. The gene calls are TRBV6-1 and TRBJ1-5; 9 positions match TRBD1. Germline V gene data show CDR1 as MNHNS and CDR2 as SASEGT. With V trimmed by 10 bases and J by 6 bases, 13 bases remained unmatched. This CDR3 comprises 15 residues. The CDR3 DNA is TGTGCCAACAGACAAACAGGGGGCCTGGCTCAGCCCCAGCATTTT. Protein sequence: CANRQTGGLAQPQHF.

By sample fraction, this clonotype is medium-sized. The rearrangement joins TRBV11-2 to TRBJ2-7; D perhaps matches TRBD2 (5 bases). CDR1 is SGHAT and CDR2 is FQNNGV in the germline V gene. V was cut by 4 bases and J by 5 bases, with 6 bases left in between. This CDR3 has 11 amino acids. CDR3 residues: CASSSEDEQYF. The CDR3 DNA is TGTGCCAGCAGCTCGGAGGACGAGCAGTACTTC.

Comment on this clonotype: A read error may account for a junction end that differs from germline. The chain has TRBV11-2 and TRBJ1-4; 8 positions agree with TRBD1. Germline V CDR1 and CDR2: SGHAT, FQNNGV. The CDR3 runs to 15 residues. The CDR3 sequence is CASSSTGQGGEKPFF. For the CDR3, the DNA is TGTGCCAGCAGTTCAACTGGACAGGGCGGTGAAAAACCGTTTTTT.

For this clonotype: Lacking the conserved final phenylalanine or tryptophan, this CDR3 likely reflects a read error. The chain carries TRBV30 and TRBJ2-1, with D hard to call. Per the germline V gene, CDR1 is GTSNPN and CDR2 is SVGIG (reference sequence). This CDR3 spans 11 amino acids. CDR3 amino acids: CTWSVDYEQFL. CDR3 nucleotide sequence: TGTACCTGGAGTGTAGATTATGAGCAGTTCCTC.

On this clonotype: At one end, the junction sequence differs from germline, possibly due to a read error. DNA for the CDR3: TGTGTCAGCAACAACCCTGGAAGGGGACAGGCGTCACCCCTCCACTTC. It codes for CVSNNPGRGQASPLHF. The chain is built from TRBV6-2 or TRBV6-3 and TRBJ1-6; TRBD1 matches at 8 bases. This CDR3 region has 16 residues. Germline CDR1 reads MNHEY; CDR2 reads SVGEGT.

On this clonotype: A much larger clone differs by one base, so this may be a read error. Written as DNA, the CDR3 is TGTGCCTGGTCTTCAGAGACAGGGGACCAGCCCCAGTATTTT. Protein product: CAWSSETGDQPQYF. This sequence joins TRBV30 and TRBJ1-5; 8 bases match TRBD1. Judging by the DNA end, TRBJ2-3 fits better; the J call may be wrong. Germline assignment: CDR1 GTSNPN and CDR2 SVGIG (reference sequence). CDR3 length: 14 residues.

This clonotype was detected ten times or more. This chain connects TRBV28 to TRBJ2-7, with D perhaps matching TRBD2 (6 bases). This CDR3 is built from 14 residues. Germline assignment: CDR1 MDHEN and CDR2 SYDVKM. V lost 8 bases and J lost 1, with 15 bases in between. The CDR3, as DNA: TGTGCCAGCCACTCAAAGACTAGGTCCTACGAGCAGTACTTC. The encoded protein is CASHSKTRSYEQYF.

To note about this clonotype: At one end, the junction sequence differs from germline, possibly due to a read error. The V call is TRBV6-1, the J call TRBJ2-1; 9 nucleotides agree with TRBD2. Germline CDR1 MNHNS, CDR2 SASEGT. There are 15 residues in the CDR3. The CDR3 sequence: CASIALAGLHYELFF. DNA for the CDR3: TGTGCCAGCATTGCACTAGCGGGCCTGCACTATGAGCTGTTCTTC.

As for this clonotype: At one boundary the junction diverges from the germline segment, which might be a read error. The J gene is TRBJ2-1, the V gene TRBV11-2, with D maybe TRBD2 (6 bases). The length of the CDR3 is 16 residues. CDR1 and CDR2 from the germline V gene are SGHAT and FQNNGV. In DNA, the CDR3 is TGTGTCAGCAGCTCGCCCGGTGGAGGGCCCTATAATGAGCAGTTCTTC. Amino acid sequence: CVSSSPGGGPYNEQFF.